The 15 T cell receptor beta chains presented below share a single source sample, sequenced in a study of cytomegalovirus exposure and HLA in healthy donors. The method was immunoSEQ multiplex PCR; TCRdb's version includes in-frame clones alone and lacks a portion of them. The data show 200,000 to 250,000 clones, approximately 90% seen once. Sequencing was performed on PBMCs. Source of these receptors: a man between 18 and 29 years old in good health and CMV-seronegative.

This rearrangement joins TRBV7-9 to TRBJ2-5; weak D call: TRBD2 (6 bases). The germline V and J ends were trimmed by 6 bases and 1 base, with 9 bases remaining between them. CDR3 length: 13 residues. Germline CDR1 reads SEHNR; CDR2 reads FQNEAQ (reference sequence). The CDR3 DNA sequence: TGTGCCAGCAGATGGGACTTCCAAGAGACCCAGTACTTC. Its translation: CASRWDFQETQYF.

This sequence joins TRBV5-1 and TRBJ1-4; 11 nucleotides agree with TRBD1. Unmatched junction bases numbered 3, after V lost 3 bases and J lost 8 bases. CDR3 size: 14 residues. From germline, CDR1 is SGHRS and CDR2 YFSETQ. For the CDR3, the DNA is TGCGCCAGCAGCTGGACAGGGGGCAGGGAAAAACTGTTTTTT. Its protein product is CASSWTGGREKLFF.

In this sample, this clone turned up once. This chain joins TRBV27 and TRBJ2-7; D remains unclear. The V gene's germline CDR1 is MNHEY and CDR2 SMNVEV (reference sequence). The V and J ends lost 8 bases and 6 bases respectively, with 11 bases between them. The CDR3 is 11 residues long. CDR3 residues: CASGLRFEQYF. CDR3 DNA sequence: TGTGCCAGCGGTCTACGGTTCGAGCAGTACTTC.

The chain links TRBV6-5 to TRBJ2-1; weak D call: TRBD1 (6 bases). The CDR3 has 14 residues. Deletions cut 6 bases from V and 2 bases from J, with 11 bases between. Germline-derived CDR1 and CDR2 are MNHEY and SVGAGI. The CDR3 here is CASSGQFTYNEQFF. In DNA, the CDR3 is TGTGCCAGCAGCGGACAGTTTACCTACAATGAGCAGTTCTTC.

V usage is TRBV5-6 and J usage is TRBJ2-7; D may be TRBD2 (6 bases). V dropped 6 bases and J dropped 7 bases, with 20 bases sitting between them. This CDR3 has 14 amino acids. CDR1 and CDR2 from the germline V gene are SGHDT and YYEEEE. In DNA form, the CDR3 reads TGTGCCAGCACCCTAAGAAGCAGGGCGGGGGAGCAGTACTTC. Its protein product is CASTLRSRAGEQYF.

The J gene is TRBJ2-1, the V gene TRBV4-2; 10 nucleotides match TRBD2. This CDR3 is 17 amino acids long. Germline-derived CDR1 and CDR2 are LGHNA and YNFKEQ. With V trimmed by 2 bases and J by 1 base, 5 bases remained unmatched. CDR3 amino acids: CASSQFSLAGSYNEQFF. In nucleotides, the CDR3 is TGTGCCAGCAGCCAATTCTCACTAGCGGGATCCTACAATGAGCAGTTCTTC.

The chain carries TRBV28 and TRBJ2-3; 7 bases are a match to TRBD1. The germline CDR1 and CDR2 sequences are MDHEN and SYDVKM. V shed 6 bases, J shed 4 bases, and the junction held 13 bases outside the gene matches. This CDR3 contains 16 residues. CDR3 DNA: TGTGCCAGCAGACCCAACACAGGGGCCCGGGCAGATACGCAGTATTTT. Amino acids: CASRPNTGARADTQYF.

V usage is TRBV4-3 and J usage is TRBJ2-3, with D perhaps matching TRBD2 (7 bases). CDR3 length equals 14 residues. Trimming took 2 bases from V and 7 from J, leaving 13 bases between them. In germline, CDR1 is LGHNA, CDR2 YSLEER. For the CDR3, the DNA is TGCGCCAGCAGCCAAATCCGGGGGGCCTATACGCAGTATTTT. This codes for CASSQIRGAYTQYF.

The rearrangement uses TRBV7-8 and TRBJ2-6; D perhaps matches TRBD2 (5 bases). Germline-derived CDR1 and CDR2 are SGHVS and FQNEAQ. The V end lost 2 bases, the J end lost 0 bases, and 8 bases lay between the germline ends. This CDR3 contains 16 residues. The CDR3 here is CASSLRLSSGANVLTF. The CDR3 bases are TGTGCCAGCAGCTTAAGACTAAGCTCTGGGGCCAACGTCCTGACTTTC.

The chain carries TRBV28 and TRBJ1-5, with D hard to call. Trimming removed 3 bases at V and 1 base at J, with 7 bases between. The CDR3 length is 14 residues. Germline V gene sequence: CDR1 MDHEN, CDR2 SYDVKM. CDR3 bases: TGTGCCAGCAGTTTGACCAGGAGCAATCAGCCCCAGCATTTT. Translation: CASSLTRSNQPQHF.

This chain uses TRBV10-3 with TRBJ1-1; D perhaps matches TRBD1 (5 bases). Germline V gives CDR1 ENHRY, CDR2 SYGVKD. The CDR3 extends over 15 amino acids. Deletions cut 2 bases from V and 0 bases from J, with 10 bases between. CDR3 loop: CAISERGTVNTEAFF. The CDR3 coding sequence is TGTGCCATCAGTGAGCGGGGGACGGTGAACACTGAAGCTTTCTTT.

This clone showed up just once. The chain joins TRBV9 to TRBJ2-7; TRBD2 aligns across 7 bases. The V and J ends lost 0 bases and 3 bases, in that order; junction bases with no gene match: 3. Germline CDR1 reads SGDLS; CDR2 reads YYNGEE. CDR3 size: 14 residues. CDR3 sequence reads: CASSVGTRNYEQYF. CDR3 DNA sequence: TGTGCCAGCAGCGTAGGGACTAGAAACTACGAGCAGTACTTC.

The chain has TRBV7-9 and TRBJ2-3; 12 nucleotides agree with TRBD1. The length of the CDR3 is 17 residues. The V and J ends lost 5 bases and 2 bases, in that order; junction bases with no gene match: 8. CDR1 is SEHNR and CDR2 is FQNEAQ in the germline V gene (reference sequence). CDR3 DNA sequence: TGTGCCAGCAGCCCAGGGACAGGGGGCAGGGACACAGATACGCAGTATTTT. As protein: CASSPGTGGRDTDTQYF.

Written as DNA, the CDR3 is TGCGCCAGCAGCCAAGGAGTTAAGGGGGGGCACACAGATACGCAGTATTTT. It encodes CASSQGVKGGHTDTQYF. The chain carries TRBV4-1 and TRBJ2-3; tentative D call: TRBD2 (7 bases). This CDR3 is built from 17 residues. Germline CDR1 and CDR2: MGHRA and YSYEKL. V shed 1 base and J shed 2 bases, with 16 bases lying between them.

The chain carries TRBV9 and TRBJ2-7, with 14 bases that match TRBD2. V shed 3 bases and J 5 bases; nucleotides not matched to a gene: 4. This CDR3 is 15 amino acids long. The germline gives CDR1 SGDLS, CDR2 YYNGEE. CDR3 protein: CASSAGTSGSDEQYF. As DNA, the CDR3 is TGTGCCAGCAGCGCGGGGACTAGCGGGAGCGACGAGCAGTACTTC.